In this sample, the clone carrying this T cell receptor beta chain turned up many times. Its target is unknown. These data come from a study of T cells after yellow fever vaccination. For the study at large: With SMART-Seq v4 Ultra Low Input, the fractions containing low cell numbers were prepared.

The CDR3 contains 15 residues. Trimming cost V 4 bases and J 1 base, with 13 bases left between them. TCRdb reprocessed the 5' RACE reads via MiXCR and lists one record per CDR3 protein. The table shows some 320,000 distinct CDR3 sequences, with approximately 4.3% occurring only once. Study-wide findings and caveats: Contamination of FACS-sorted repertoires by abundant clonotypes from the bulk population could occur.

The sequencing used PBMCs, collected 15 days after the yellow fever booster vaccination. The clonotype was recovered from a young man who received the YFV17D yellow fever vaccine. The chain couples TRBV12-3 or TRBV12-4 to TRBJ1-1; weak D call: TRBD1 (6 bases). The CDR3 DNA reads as TGTGCCAGCAGTTACAGGGTTCTTGGGAACACTGAAGCTTTCTTT. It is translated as CASSYRVLGNTEAFF.